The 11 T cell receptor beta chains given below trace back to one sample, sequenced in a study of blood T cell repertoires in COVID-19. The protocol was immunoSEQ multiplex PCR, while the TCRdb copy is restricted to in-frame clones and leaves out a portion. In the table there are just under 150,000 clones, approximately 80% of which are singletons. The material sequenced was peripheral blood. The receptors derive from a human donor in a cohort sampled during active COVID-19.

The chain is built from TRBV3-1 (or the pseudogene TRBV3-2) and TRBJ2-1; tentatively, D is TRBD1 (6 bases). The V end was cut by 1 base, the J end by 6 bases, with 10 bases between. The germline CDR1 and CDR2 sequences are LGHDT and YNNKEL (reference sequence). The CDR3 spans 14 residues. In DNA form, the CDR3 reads TGTGCCAGCAGCCAAGGTATCAGGGGCAATGAGCAGTTCTTC. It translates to CASSQGIRGNEQFF.

The CDR3 loop reads CASSTGQGASYGYTF. The CDR3 nucleotides read TGTGCCAGTAGTACCGGACAGGGGGCCAGCTATGGCTACACCTTC. The chain has TRBV19 and TRBJ1-2, with 11 bases matching TRBD1. Germline trimming cut 4 bases from V and 4 bases from J; bases unmatched to any gene: 5. CDR1 LNHDA and CDR2 SQIVND come from the germline V gene (reference sequence). The CDR3 has 15 residues.

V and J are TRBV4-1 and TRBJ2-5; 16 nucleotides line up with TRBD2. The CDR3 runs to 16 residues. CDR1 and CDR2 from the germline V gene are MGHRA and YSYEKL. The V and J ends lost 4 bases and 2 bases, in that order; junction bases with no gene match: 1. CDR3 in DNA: TGCGCCAGCAGCCTGGGACTAGCGGGGGGGCAAGAGACCCAGTACTTC. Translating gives CASSLGLAGGQETQYF.

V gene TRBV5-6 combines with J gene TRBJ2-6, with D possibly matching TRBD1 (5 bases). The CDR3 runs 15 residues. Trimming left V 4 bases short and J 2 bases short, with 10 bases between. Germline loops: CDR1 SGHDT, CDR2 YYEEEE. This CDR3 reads CASSPSGTGANVLTF. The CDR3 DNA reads TGTGCCAGCAGCCCTTCAGGGACTGGGGCCAACGTCCTGACTTTC.

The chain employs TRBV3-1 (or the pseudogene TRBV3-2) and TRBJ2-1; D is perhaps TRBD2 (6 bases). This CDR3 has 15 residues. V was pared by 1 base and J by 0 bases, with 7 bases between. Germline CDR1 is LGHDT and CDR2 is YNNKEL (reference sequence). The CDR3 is CASSQVRGSYNEQFF. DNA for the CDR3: TGTGCCAGCAGCCAAGTGCGGGGCTCCTACAATGAGCAGTTCTTC.

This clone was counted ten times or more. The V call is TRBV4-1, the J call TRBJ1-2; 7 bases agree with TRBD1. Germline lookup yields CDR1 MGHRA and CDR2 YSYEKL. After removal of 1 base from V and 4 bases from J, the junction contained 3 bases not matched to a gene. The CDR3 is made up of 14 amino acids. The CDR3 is CASSQAWTGYGYTF. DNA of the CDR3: TGCGCCAGCAGCCAAGCCTGGACAGGCTATGGCTACACCTTC.

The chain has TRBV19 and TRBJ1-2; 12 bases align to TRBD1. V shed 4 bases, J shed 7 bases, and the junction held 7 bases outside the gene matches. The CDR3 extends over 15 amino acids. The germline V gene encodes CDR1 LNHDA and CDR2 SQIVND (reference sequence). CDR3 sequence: CASSKSGQGASGYTF. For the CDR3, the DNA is TGTGCCAGTAGTAAATCGGGACAGGGGGCCTCTGGCTACACCTTC.

The CDR3 DNA is TGCAGTGCTAGTAGGACAGGCCAAGAGACCCAGTACTTC. This gives the protein CSASRTGQETQYF. The V gene is TRBV20-1, the J gene TRBJ2-5, with 7 bases fitting TRBD1. CDR3 length: 13 amino acids. Germline assignment: CDR1 DFQATT and CDR2 SNEGSKA (reference sequence). With 3 bases clipped from V and 1 base from J, the junction kept 2 bases outside the gene matches.

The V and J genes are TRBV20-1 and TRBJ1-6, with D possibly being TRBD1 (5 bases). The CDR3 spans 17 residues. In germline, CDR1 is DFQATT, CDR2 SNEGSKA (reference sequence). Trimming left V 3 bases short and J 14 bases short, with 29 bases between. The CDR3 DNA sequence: TGCAGTGCTAGTGACGGCGGGGTGGGGGATTTCAAGGTCACCCTCCACTTT. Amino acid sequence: CSASDGGVGDFKVTLHF.

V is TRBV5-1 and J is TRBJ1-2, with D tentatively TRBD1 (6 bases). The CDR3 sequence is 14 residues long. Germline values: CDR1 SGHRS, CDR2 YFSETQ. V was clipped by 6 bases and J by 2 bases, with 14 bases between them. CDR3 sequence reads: CASTPGQFNYGYTF. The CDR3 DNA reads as TGCGCCAGCACCCCAGGACAGTTCAACTATGGCTACACCTTC. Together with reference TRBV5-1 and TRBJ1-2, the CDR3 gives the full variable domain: KAGVTQTPRYLIKTRGQQVTLSCSPISGHRSVSWYQQTPGQGLQFLFEYFSETQRNKGNFPGRFSGRQFSNSRSEMNVSTLELGDSALYLCASTPGQFNYGYTFGSGTRLTVV.

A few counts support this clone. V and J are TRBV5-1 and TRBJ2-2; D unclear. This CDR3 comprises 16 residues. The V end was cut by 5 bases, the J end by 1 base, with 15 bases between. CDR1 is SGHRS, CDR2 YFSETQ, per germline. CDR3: CASRTIPQENTGELFF. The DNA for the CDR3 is TGCGCCAGCAGAACCATACCTCAGGAGAACACCGGGGAGCTGTTTTTT.